The present T cell receptor (beta chain) was sequenced within a study of blood T cells in healthy people across ages. The germline CDR1 and CDR2 sequences are KGHSH and LQKENI. Trimming stripped 4 bases from V and 7 bases from J, with 16 bases between. This CDR3 comprises 14 residues. The authors ran a second PCR of 7 to 11 cycles using a sample-barcoded 5' primer and a J-beta primer mix. TCRdb fed the 5' RACE reads into MiXCR, producing one record per CDR3 protein. The profile covers about 560,000 distinct CDR3 sequences, with around a quarter appearing a single time and approximately 3.3% taken by the ten largest. The sample was also reused in another study, on T cells of mothers and their children.

The TCR sequence derives from a boy between 2 and 10 years old in good health. The sample comprised blood. This chain joins TRBV18 and TRBJ1-2; D is possibly TRBD1 (5 bases). CDR3: CASSRPSGRGGYTF. DNA of the CDR3: TGTGCCAGCTCACGCCCCTCAGGGAGAGGTGGCTACACCTTC.